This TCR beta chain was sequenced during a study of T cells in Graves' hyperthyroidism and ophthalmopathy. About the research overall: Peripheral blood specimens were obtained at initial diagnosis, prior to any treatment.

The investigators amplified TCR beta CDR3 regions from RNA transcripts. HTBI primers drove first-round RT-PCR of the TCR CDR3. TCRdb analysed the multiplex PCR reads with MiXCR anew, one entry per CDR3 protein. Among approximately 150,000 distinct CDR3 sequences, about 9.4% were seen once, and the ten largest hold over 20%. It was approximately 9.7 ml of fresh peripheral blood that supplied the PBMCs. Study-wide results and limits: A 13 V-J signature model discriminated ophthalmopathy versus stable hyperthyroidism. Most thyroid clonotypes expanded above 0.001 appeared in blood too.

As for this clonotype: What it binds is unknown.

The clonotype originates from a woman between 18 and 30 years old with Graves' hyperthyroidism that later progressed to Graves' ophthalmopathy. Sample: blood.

The CDR3 region is CASSLPGTGAEQYF. CDR3 sequence (DNA): TGCGCCAGCAGCCTTCCGGGGACAGGGGCCGAGCAGTACTTC. The chain employs TRBV4-1 and TRBJ2-7; 10 nucleotides line up with TRBD1. Germline V gives CDR1 MGHRA, CDR2 YSYEKL. The V segment lost 4 bases and the J segment 6 bases; nucleotides outside the gene matches: 6. The CDR3 covers 14 residues.